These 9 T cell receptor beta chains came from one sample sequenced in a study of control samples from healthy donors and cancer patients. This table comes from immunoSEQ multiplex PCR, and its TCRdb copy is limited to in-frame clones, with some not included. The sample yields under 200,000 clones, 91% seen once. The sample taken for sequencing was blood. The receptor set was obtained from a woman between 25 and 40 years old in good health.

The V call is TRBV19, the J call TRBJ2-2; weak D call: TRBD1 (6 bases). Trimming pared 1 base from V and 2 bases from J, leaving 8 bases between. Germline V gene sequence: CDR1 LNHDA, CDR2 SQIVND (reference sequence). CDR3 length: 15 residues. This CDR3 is CASSIGTVNTGELFF. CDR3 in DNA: TGTGCCAGTAGTATAGGGACAGTTAACACCGGGGAGCTGTTTTTT.

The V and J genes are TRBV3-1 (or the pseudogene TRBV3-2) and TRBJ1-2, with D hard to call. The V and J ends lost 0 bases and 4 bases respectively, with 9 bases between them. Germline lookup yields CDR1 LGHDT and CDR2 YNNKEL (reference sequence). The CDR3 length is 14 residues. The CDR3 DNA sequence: TGTGCCAGCAGCCAAGATCGGAAAACCTATGGCTACACCTTC. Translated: CASSQDRKTYGYTF.

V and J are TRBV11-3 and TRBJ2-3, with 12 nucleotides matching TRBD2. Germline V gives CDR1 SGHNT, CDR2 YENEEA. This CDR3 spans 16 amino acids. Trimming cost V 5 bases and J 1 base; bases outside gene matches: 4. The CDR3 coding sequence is TGTGCCAGCAGCCCCCGGACTAGCGGGGGCACAGATACGCAGTATTTT. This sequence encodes CASSPRTSGGTDTQYF.

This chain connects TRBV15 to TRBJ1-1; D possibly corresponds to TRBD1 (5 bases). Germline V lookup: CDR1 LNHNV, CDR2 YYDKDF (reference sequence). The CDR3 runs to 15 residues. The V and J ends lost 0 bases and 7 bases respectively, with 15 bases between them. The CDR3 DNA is TGTGCCACCAGCAGAGATCTCCGGGGCGGGGGTGAAGCTTTCTTT. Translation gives CATSRDLRGGGEAFF.

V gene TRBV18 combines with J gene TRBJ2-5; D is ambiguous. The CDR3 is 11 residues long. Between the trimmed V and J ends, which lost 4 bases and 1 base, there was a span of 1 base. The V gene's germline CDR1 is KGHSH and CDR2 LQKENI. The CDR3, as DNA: TGTGCCAGCTCACGCCAAGAGACCCAGTACTTC. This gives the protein CASSRQETQYF.

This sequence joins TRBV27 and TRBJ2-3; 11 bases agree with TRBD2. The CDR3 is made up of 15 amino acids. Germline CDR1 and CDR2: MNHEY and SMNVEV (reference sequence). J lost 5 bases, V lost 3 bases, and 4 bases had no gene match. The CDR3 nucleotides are TGTGCCAGCAGTTTCTTTAGCGGGGGGGAAGATACGCAGTATTTT. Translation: CASSFFSGGEDTQYF.

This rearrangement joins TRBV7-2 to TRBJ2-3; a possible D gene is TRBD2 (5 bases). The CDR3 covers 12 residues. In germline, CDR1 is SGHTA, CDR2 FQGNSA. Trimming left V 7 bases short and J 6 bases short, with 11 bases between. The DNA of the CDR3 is TGTGCCAGCACCCTAGCTTCTGATACGCAGTATTTT. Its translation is CASTLASDTQYF.

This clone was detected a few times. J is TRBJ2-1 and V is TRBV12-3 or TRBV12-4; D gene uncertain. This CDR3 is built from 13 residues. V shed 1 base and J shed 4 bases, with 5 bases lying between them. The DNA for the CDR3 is TGTGCCAGCAGTTTAGAGGAGTACAATGAGCAGTTCTTC. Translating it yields CASSLEEYNEQFF.

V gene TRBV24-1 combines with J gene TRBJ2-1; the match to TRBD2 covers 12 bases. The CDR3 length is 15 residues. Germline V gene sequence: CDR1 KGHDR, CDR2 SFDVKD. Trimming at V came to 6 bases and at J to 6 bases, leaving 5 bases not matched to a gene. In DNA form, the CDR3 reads TGTGCCACCAGTTCTAGCGGGAGGGTGGTCAATGAGCAGTTCTTC. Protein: CATSSSGRVVNEQFF.